This TCR beta chain was found in a study of T cell responses to AZD1222 COVID-19 vaccine. Profiling relied on immunoSEQ multiplex PCR, and the TCRdb table lists in-frame clones only, not all of them. The data contain over 100,000 clones, around nine tenths of them singletons. CDR1 and CDR2 from the germline V gene are LGHDT and YNNKEL (reference sequence). The CDR3 is made up of 15 amino acids. The V gene lost 1 base and the J gene lost 0 bases, with 7 bases spanning the gap. The receptor comes from an adult in good health. The rearrangement uses TRBV3-1 (or the pseudogene TRBV3-2) and TRBJ2-4; D unclear. The sample was peripheral blood, taken on day 0 of AZD1222 vaccination. The CDR3 DNA reads TGTGCCAGCAGCCAAGCTGCGTTAGCCAAAAACATTCAGTACTTC. Translating gives CASSQAALAKNIQYF.